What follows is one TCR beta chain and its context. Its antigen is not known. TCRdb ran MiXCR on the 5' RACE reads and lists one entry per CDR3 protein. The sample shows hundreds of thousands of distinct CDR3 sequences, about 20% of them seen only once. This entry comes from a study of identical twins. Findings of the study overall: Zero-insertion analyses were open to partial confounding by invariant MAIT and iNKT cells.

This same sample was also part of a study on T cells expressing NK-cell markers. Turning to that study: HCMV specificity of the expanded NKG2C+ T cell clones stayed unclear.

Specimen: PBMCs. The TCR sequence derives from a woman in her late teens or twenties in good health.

CDR3 in DNA: TGCAGTGCTAGATCGACAGGGGCTATTGGAAACACCATATATTTT. It codes for CSARSTGAIGNTIYF. This chain uses TRBV20-1 with TRBJ1-3; 8 bases are shared with TRBD1. V shed 2 bases, J shed 3 bases, and the junction held 6 bases outside the gene matches. CDR3 size: 15 residues. Germline CDR1 DFQATT, CDR2 SNEGSKA (reference sequence).